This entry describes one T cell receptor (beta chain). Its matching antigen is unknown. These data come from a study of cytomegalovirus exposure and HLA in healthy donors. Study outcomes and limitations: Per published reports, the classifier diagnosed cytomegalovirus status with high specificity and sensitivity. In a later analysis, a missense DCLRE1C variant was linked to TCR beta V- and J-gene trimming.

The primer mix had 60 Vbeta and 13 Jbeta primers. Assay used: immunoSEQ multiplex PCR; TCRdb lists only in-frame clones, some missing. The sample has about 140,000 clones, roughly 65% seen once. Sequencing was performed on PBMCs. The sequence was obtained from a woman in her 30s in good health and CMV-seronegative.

The CDR3 DNA sequence: TGCAGCGTCTTATCTAGCGGGATGACGAGCTCCTACAATGAGCAGTTCTTC. This encodes CSVLSSGMTSSYNEQFF. The chain combines TRBV29-1 with TRBJ2-1; 9 nucleotides line up with TRBD2. The germline CDR1 and CDR2 sequences are SQVTM and ANQGSEA. The CDR3 is 17 residues long. Germline trimming cut 6 bases from V and 0 bases from J; bases unmatched to any gene: 12.